This T cell receptor (beta chain) emerged from a study of cytomegalovirus exposure and HLA in healthy donors. Whole-study results and caveats: Testing in vitro showed three CMV-associated chains specific for CMV antigens. The investigators catalogued 164 TCR beta chains as cytomegalovirus-associated.

A note on this clone: The target antigen is unknown.

Libraries were prepared by immunoSEQ multiplex PCR; TCRdb keeps only in-frame clonotypes and omits some of them. The sample holds around 190,000 clones; around 84% are singletons and the top ten take 15% to 20%. Germline CDR1 reads MNHEY; CDR2 reads SVGAGI. This CDR3 contains 14 residues. V was clipped by 0 bases and J by 0 bases, with 5 bases between them. V and J are TRBV6-5 and TRBJ1-1; unclear D gene. The sample consisted of PBMCs. The TCR originated in a man younger than 35 in good health and CMV-seropositive. The CDR3 DNA reads TGTGCCAGCAGTTACTCCAGTATGAACACTGAAGCTTTCTTT. Its translation is CASSYSSMNTEAFF.